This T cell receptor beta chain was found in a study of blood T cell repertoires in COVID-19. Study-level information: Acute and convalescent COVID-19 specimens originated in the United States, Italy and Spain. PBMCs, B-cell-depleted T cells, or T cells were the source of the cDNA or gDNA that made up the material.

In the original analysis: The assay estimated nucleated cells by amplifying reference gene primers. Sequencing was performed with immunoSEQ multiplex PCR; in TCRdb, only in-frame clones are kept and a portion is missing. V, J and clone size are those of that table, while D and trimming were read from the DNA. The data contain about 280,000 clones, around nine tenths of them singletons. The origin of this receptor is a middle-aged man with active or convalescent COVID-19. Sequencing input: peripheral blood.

Here the CDR3 reads CASSYPGRRYEQYF. The CDR3 DNA reads as TGTGCCAGCAGCTATCCGGGTCGGAGGTACGAGCAGTACTTC. The J gene is TRBJ2-7, the V gene TRBV13; D is possibly TRBD2 (5 bases). The CDR3 is 14 residues long. The V gene's germline CDR1 is PRHDT and CDR2 FYEKMQ (reference sequence). Trimming took off 4 bases at V and 4 bases at J, with 14 bases between the two ends.